One and the same sample provided the 27 T cell receptor beta chains below, sequenced in a study of shared clonotypes between healthy human individuals. Data came from immunoSEQ multiplex PCR; TCRdb stores just in-frame clones and leaves some out. The table includes approximately 700,000 clones, around three quarters detected once. The sequencing input was memory CD4+ T cells sorted from blood. Subset given: CD45RA-negative fraction. Receptors originate from a woman aged 25 to 39 in good health.

This clone was seen more than once but under ten times. This CDR3 is CASTGDDRSNQPQHF. The CDR3 DNA reads TGTGCCAGCACTGGAGACGACAGGAGCAATCAGCCCCAGCATTTT. The chain joins TRBV6-1 to TRBJ1-5, with a possible D match to TRBD1 (6 bases). The germline V gene encodes CDR1 MNHNS and CDR2 SASEGT. The CDR3 loop spans 15 amino acids. V shed 7 bases and J shed 1 base, with 14 bases lying between them.

This clone was observed a few times. The V call is TRBV6-5, the J call TRBJ1-1; 8 bases line up with TRBD1. With V trimmed by 8 bases and J by 6 bases, 8 bases remained unmatched. Per the germline V gene, CDR1 is MNHEY and CDR2 is SVGAGI. This CDR3 comprises 13 residues. The CDR3 loop is CASWTGRVPEAFF. The CDR3 nucleotides are TGTGCCAGCTGGACAGGGAGAGTACCTGAAGCTTTCTTT.

This clone was recorded many times. The chain carries TRBV4-1 and TRBJ1-1; TRBD1 is a possible D gene (6 bases). The CDR3 has 17 amino acids. V lost 6 bases and J lost 0, with 20 bases in between. Germline CDR1 is MGHRA and CDR2 is YSYEKL. CDR3 sequence (DNA): TGCGCCAGCAGTAGGGGGGGGCTAGCGGCCATGAACACTGAAGCTTTCTTT. Amino acids: CASSRGGLAAMNTEAFF.

The rearrangement uses TRBV20-1 and TRBJ2-5, with D tentatively TRBD1 (5 bases). The closer fit of TRBJ2-7 to the DNA end suggests the J call may be wrong. The CDR3 contains 11 residues. Germline V lookup: CDR1 DFQATT, CDR2 SNEGSKA (reference sequence). This CDR3 is CSGRGPYEQYF. As DNA, the CDR3 is TGCAGCGGAAGGGGTCCCTACGAGCAGTACTTC.

A word on this clone: One end of the junction does not line up with germline, which may come from a read error. The CDR3 region has the DNA TGTGCCAGCAGTATATCAGGGGGTATGGGGGGCTACACCTTC. Translated, it gives CASSISGGMGGYTF. The rearrangement uses TRBV27 and TRBJ1-2; 7 nucleotides align to TRBD1. Germline-derived CDR1 and CDR2 are MNHEY and SMNVEV (reference sequence). This CDR3 has 14 amino acids.

The chain uses TRBV6-6 and TRBJ1-5, with TRBD1 as a possible D gene (5 bases). Germline V gene sequence: CDR1 MNHNY, CDR2 SVGAGI (reference sequence). Trimming left V 6 bases short and J 5 bases short, with 14 bases between. The CDR3 totals 14 residues. In DNA, the CDR3 is TGTGCCAGCAGGCCTACAGGTGATGATCAGCCCCAGCATTTT. As protein: CASRPTGDDQPQHF.

Concerning this clone itself: This sample includes further DNA sequences coding for the same CDR3. The chain recombines TRBV19 with TRBJ1-2; D gene unclear. V lost 8 bases and J 0 bases, leaving 13 bases between the germline ends. Germline CDR1 is LNHDA and CDR2 is SQIVND (reference sequence). The length of the CDR3 is 14 residues. The CDR3 reads CASSRTGANYGYTF. CDR3 in DNA: TGTGCCAGTTCCCGGACGGGAGCTAACTATGGCTACACCTTC.

This clone occurred once. This sequence joins TRBV6-1 and TRBJ2-7; 10 nucleotides match TRBD1. Germline values: CDR1 MNHNS, CDR2 SASEGT. Trimming cost V 4 bases and J 5 bases; bases outside gene matches: 11. The CDR3 length is 16 residues. The CDR3 DNA reads TGTGCCAGCAGTGTCCGAGGGGGGACAGGGGTCAACGAGCAGTACTTC. This encodes CASSVRGGTGVNEQYF.

V gene TRBV7-6 combines with J gene TRBJ2-1, with D tentatively TRBD1 or TRBD2 (6 bases each). This CDR3 region has 16 residues. Germline CDR1 and CDR2: SGHVS and FNYEAQ. Trimming cost V 0 bases and J 2 bases, with 11 bases left between them. CDR3 amino acids: CASSLAGGETYNEQFF. Here the CDR3 DNA reads TGTGCCAGCAGCTTAGCGGGGGGCGAAACCTACAATGAGCAGTTCTTC. The variable domain in full, with the rest retrieved from reference TRBV7-6 and TRBJ2-1, is GAGVSQSPRYKVTKRGQDVALRCDPISGHVSLYWYRQALGQGPEFLTYFNYEAQQDKSGLPNDRFSAERPEGSISTLTIQRTEQRDSAMYRCASSLAGGETYNEQFFGPGTRLTVL.

V usage is TRBV5-4 and J usage is TRBJ2-5; 8 nucleotides align to TRBD1. The J call may be incorrect, as the DNA end agrees better with TRBJ2-7. Per the germline V gene, CDR1 is SGHNT and CDR2 is YYREEE (reference sequence). CDR3 length equals 14 residues. In DNA form, the CDR3 reads TGTGCCAGCAGCCCGGACAGGGTACCATACGAGCAGTACTTC. This sequence encodes CASSPDRVPYEQYF.

This CDR3 is CASSRTEYSGELFF. In nucleotides, the CDR3 is TGTGCCAGCAGCCGGACTGAGTACTCCGGGGAGCTGTTTTTT. The V and J genes are TRBV2 and TRBJ2-2, with D tentatively TRBD2 (5 bases). Germline V gene sequence: CDR1 SNHLY, CDR2 FYNNEI. The V and J ends lost 6 bases and 6 bases respectively, with 14 bases between them. The CDR3 sequence is 14 residues long.

The chain couples TRBV18 to TRBJ2-1, with D possibly matching TRBD2 (5 bases). Germline CDR1 is KGHSH and CDR2 is LQKENI. The CDR3 is made up of 17 amino acids. V shed 3 bases and J shed 0 bases, with 15 bases lying between them. The CDR3 spells CASSPISWGDSYNEQFF. The CDR3 DNA sequence: TGTGCCAGCTCACCGATCAGCTGGGGAGACTCCTACAATGAGCAGTTCTTC.

This chain joins TRBV11-3 and TRBJ2-1; 13 bases are shared with TRBD2. With 8 bases clipped from V and 9 bases from J, the junction kept 10 bases outside the gene matches. CDR3 length: 15 amino acids. From germline, CDR1 is SGHNT and CDR2 YENEEA. CDR3 coding DNA: TGTGCCAGCTCCGGGACTAGCGGGAATGTAGGTGAGCAGTTCTTC. This gives the protein CASSGTSGNVGEQFF.

This clone was recorded a few times. The chain is built from TRBV6-1 and TRBJ2-5; TRBD2 matches at 7 bases. Germline V gene sequence: CDR1 MNHNS, CDR2 SASEGT. This CDR3 has 16 residues. V lost 0 bases to trimming and J lost 2 bases; unmatched junction nucleotides: 6. The CDR3 region has the DNA TGTGCCAGCAGTGAAGCAGATGGGGGGGGACAAGAGACCCAGTACTTC. Protein product: CASSEADGGGQETQYF.

This chain joins TRBV11-2 and TRBJ2-1, with D possibly matching TRBD1 (6 bases). The CDR3 runs 15 residues. V was cut by 5 bases and J by 0 bases, with 11 bases left in between. CDR1 is SGHAT and CDR2 is FQNNGV in the germline V gene. The CDR3 protein is CASSRGQTSYNEQFF. CDR3 sequence (DNA): TGTGCCAGCAGCCGCGGACAGACCTCCTACAATGAGCAGTTCTTC.

This chain links TRBV27 with TRBJ1-3; perhaps TRBD1 as D (5 bases). Germline V gene sequence: CDR1 MNHEY, CDR2 SMNVEV (reference sequence). CDR3 length: 13 amino acids. V was cut by 6 bases and J by 2 bases, with 8 bases left in between. CDR3: CASRRTPGNTIYF. The CDR3 DNA is TGTGCCAGCAGACGGACACCTGGAAACACCATATATTTT.

The chain couples TRBV15 to TRBJ1-3; D is uncertain. Germline CDR1 reads LNHNV; CDR2 reads YYDKDF (reference sequence). CDR3 size: 12 residues. V was pared by 0 bases and J by 9 bases, with 6 bases between. The CDR3 region has the DNA TGTGCCACCAGCAGAGAGGGCGGCACCATATATTTT. It encodes CATSREGGTIYF.

This clone has more than one count but fewer than ten. The chain has TRBV19 and TRBJ2-7, with TRBD1 matching 9 bases. CDR1 and CDR2 from the germline V gene are LNHDA and SQIVND (reference sequence). J was trimmed by 1 base and V by 6 bases; bases with no gene match: 7. The CDR3 is made up of 15 amino acids. This CDR3 reads CASREGQGYSYEQYF. CDR3 coding DNA: TGTGCCAGTAGAGAGGGACAGGGATATTCCTACGAGCAGTACTTC.

For this clone: A read error may be the cause here, since a much bigger clone is one base away. The chain uses TRBV28 and TRBJ2-7; D unresolved. The CDR3 has 11 amino acids. Germline-derived CDR1 and CDR2 are MDHEN and SYDVKM. V lost 5 bases and J 3 bases, leaving 5 bases between the germline ends. CDR3 sequence (DNA): TGTGCCAGCAGTGAATACTACGAGCAGTACTTC. It encodes CASSEYYEQYF.

This chain links TRBV10-3 with TRBJ2-1; 14 nucleotides match TRBD2. Trimming took 4 bases from V and 5 from J; bases not matched to a gene: 7. This CDR3 region has 17 residues. The germline gives CDR1 ENHRY, CDR2 SYGVKD. In nucleotides, the CDR3 is TGTGCCATCAGTGGAGGACTAGCGGGAGGTCGGGACAATGAGCAGTTCTTC. Translation gives CAISGGLAGGRDNEQFF.

The chain joins TRBV7-8 to TRBJ2-1; 10 bases align to TRBD2. CDR3 length equals 17 residues. Germline V gene data show CDR1 as SGHVS and CDR2 as FQNEAQ. The junction had 15 bases not matched to a gene; V was cut back by 4 bases and J by 9 bases. The DNA for the CDR3 is TGTGCCAGCAGCTCGCAAACCGGGACTAGCGTGACGGTTGAGCAGTTCTTC. Its translation: CASSSQTGTSVTVEQFF.

The CDR3 DNA follows: TGCGCCAGCAGTGAGTCGTTAGTCAATGAGCAGTTCTTC. The encoded protein is CASSESLVNEQFF. This chain joins TRBV10-1 and TRBJ2-1; the D is unclear. The germline gives CDR1 WNHNN, CDR2 SYGVQD (reference sequence). This CDR3 spans 13 amino acids. Trimming took off 0 bases at V and 6 bases at J, with 6 bases between the two ends.

The CDR3 DNA sequence: TGTGCCAGCAGCTCGGACCCCGGTTACGAGCAGTACTTC. This encodes CASSSDPGYEQYF. The rearrangement joins TRBV5-4 to TRBJ2-7; D is unresolved. CDR1 SGHNT and CDR2 YYREEE come from the germline V gene (reference sequence). The CDR3 has 13 amino acids. Trimming cost V 3 bases and J 4 bases, with 11 bases left between them.

This clone was detected a few times. V usage is TRBV5-8 and J usage is TRBJ2-1; 10 nucleotides line up with TRBD2. The CDR3 loop spans 15 amino acids. Germline V gene lookup returns CDR1 SGHTS and CDR2 YDEGEE. V trimming: 1 base; J trimming: 2 bases; junction bases outside the gene matches: 0. The CDR3 sequence: CASSLSGRAYNEQFF. DNA for the CDR3: TGTGCCAGCAGCTTGAGCGGGAGGGCCTACAATGAGCAGTTCTTC.

The chain uses TRBV7-2 and TRBJ1-2, with TRBD1 identical over 7 bases. Germline values: CDR1 SGHTA, CDR2 FQGNSA. The ends lost 5 bases at V and 7 bases at J; junction bases unmatched: 7. The CDR3 contains 13 residues. CDR3 DNA sequence: TGTGCCAGCAGCCCTCACACAGGGGTTGGCTACACCTTC. Protein: CASSPHTGVGYTF.

The chain combines TRBV6-1 with TRBJ1-2, with 8 positions matching TRBD1. The CDR3 covers 15 residues. The germline gives CDR1 MNHNS, CDR2 SASEGT. J was trimmed by 4 bases and V by 6 bases; bases with no gene match: 10. CDR3 DNA sequence: TGTGCCAGCAGGCCTCAGTGGCAGGGGGCCTATGGCTACACCTTC. Translation gives CASRPQWQGAYGYTF.

The rearrangement uses TRBV5-1 and TRBJ2-5; possible D gene TRBD2, 6 bases. The germline CDR1 and CDR2 sequences are SGHRS and YFSETQ. Trimming stripped 5 bases from V and 4 bases from J, with 12 bases between. This CDR3 region has 13 residues. This chain's CDR3 is CASRVRDSETQYF. The CDR3 DNA sequence: TGCGCCAGCAGAGTGCGGGACTCAGAGACCCAGTACTTC.